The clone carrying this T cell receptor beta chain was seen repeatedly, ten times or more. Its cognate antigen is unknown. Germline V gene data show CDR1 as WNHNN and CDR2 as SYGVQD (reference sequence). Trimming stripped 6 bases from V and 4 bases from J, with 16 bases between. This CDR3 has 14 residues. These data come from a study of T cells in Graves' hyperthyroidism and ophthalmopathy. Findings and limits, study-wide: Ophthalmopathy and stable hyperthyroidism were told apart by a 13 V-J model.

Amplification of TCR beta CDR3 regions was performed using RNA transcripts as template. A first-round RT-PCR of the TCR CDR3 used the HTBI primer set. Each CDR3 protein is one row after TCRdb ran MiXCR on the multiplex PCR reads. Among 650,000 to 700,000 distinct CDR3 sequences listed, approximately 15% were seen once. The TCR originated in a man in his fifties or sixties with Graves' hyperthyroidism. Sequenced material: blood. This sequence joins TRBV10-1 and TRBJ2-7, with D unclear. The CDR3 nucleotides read TGCGCCAGCAGCCCTCGAAAGGGCCGGTACGAGCAGTACTTC. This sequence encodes CASSPRKGRYEQYF.